These 9 T cell receptor beta chains were all obtained from the same sample, sequenced in a study of cytomegalovirus exposure and HLA in healthy donors. The PCR had 60 Vbeta and 13 Jbeta primers. Some clones are missing from TCRdb's copy, which holds only in-frame ones; the method was immunoSEQ multiplex PCR. The repertoire holds roughly 140,000 clones, with about 82% as singletons. The sequenced material came from PBMCs. The origin of the receptors is a male donor in good health and CMV-seronegative.

The chain carries TRBV29-1 and TRBJ2-7, with 8 bases matching TRBD1. The V segment lost 0 bases and the J segment 2 bases; nucleotides outside the gene matches: 6. The CDR3 is 15 residues long. CDR1 is SQVTM, CDR2 ANQGSEA, per germline. CDR3 nucleotides: TGCAGCGTTGAAGATCCTCGACAGGGGCCCTACGAGCAGTACTTC. Amino acid sequence: CSVEDPRQGPYEQYF.

This clone showed up just once. For the CDR3, the DNA is TGTGCCAGCTGGGACAGTTCATATGGCTACACCTTC. Translation: CASWDSSYGYTF. The genes are TRBV28 and TRBJ1-2, with 7 bases matching TRBD1. Germline CDR1 reads MDHEN; CDR2 reads SYDVKM. With V trimmed by 8 bases and J by 5 bases, 5 bases remained unmatched. This CDR3 has 12 residues.

The CDR3 is CASSYSSGGPYNEQFF. CDR3 DNA sequence: TGTGCCAGCAGTTATTCCTCAGGGGGCCCCTACAATGAGCAGTTCTTC. The chain couples TRBV6-5 to TRBJ2-1; 8 nucleotides match TRBD1. Germline V gene data show CDR1 as MNHEY and CDR2 as SVGAGI. This CDR3 has 16 amino acids. Germline trimming cut 3 bases from V and 2 bases from J; bases unmatched to any gene: 6.

The CDR3 sequence: CASSYRTGGSNSPLHF. In nucleotides, the CDR3 is TGTGCCAGCAGCTACCGGACAGGGGGCAGCAATTCACCCCTCCACTTT. This rearrangement joins TRBV7-2 to TRBJ1-6; 11 nucleotides agree with TRBD1. The length of the CDR3 is 16 residues. The J segment lost 7 bases and the V segment lost 4 bases, leaving 6 bases of the junction unmatched. Germline values: CDR1 SGHTA, CDR2 FQGNSA. Combining the CDR3 with reference TRBV7-2 and TRBJ1-6 gives the whole variable domain GAGVSQSPSNKVTEKGKDVELRCDPISGHTALYWYRQSLGQGLEFLIYFQGNSAPDKSGLPSDRFSAERTGGSVSTLTIQRTQQEDSAVYLCASSYRTGGSNSPLHFGNGTRLTVT.

V is TRBV9 and J is TRBJ2-7; 13 positions agree with TRBD2. Germline values: CDR1 SGDLS, CDR2 YYNGEE. V was pared by 3 bases and J by 0 bases, with 9 bases of the junction left unmatched. The length of the CDR3 is 18 residues. In DNA, the CDR3 is TGTGCCAGCAGCGACGAGACTAGCGGGGGGCCGAGCTCCTACGAGCAGTACTTC. Its translation is CASSDETSGGPSSYEQYF.

This clone has only one observation. This chain uses TRBV6-1 with TRBJ1-2, with a weak D call TRBD1 (6 bases). This CDR3 is 17 amino acids long. V was trimmed by 3 bases and J by 7 bases, leaving 24 bases between them. CDR1 and CDR2 (germline): MNHNS, SASEGT. DNA of the CDR3: TGTGCCAGCAGTGATTTAGGTGCACAGGTGGGGGCCGGTGGCTACACCTTC. The encoded protein is CASSDLGAQVGAGGYTF.

The chain combines TRBV2 with TRBJ1-1; TRBD1 aligns across 9 bases. Germline V gene sequence: CDR1 SNHLY, CDR2 FYNNEI. CDR3 size: 17 residues. Trimming removed 4 bases from V and 1 base from J; junction bases left unmatched: 10. The CDR3 spells CASSGDREVRWNTEAFF. The CDR3 region has the DNA TGTGCCAGCAGTGGGGACAGGGAAGTACGGTGGAACACTGAAGCTTTCTTT.

The gene calls are TRBV28 and TRBJ1-2; D unclear. CDR3 length equals 16 residues. The ends were cut back, 3 bases at V and 3 bases at J, with 17 bases in the middle. Looked up from germline, CDR1 is MDHEN and CDR2 is SYDVKM. CDR3 in amino acids: CASSFHLDTRDYGYTF. In DNA form, the CDR3 reads TGTGCCAGCAGTTTTCACCTCGACACAAGAGACTATGGCTACACCTTC.

This chain links TRBV27 with TRBJ1-1, with 10 positions matching TRBD1. J gave up 7 bases and V 5 bases, and 7 bases lay outside the gene matches. The CDR3 sequence is 14 residues long. Germline assignment: CDR1 MNHEY and CDR2 SMNVEV (reference sequence). The CDR3 region has the DNA TGTGCCAGCAGTCTCCTGACAGGGGGCATTGAAGCTTTCTTT. Its translation is CASSLLTGGIEAFF.